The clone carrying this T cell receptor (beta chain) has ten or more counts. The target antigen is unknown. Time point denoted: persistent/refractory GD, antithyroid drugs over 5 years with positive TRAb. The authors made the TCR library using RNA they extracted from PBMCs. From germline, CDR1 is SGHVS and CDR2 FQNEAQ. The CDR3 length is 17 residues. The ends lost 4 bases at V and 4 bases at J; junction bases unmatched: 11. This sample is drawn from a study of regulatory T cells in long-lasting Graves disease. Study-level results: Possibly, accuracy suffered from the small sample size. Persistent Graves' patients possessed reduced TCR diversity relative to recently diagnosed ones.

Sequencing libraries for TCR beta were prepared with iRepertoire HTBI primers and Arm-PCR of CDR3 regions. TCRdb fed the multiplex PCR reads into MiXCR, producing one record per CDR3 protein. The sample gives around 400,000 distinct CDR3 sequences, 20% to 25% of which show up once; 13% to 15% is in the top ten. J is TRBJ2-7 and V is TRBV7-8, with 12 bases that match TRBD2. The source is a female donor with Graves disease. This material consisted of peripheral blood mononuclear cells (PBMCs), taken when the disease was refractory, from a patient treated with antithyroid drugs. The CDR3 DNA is TGTGCCAGCAGCTCGGGACTAGCGGGTGTTATTGTATACGAGCAGTACTTC. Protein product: CASSSGLAGVIVYEQYF.